This TCR beta chain is drawn from a study of blood T cell repertoires in COVID-19. Per the study methods: Using reference gene primer amplification, nucleated cell counts were estimated. Measured with immunoSEQ multiplex PCR; TCRdb has only the in-frame clones, and not every one. V, J and clone size were drawn from that table, and D and trimming were deduced from the DNA. Here the sample spans fewer than 95,000 clones, 89% being singletons. The CDR3 length is 13 residues. Trimming left V 6 bases short and J 8 bases short, with 13 bases between. Germline-derived CDR1 and CDR2 are MDHEN and SYDVKM. The material sequenced was peripheral blood. The origin of this receptor is a man aged 50 or older with acute or convalescent COVID-19. V and J are TRBV28 and TRBJ1-4; perhaps TRBD1 as D (5 bases). The CDR3: CASRSGFVEKLFF. CDR3 coding DNA: TGTGCCAGCAGATCAGGGTTCGTCGAAAAACTGTTTTTT.